This T cell receptor (beta chain) came from a study of T-cell memory formation after mild COVID-19. Whole-study context: The two donors had largely donor-specific TCR clusters.

TCRdb passed the 5' RACE reads through MiXCR, listing each CDR3 protein once. The profile shows some 490,000 distinct CDR3 sequences, about 20% of them singletons. General study findings and limits: There were some responding clones in pre-infection memory, which suggested that cross-reactive memory had joined. Researchers report contracting CD4+ clones mostly in CM and EM, with CD8+ clones in EMRA. A balance of CD4 and CD8 characterized clones contracting day 15 to 85, whereas later expanders leaned CD4+.

A word on this clonotype: Its target is not known.

The germline V gene encodes CDR1 SNHLY and CDR2 FYNNEI. The germline V and J ends were trimmed by 8 bases and 0 bases, with 8 bases remaining between them. The CDR3 is 13 amino acids. This rearrangement joins TRBV2 to TRBJ2-1; possibly TRBD2 for D (5 bases). The sample was PBMCs or a T cell subset sorted from them (not recorded which). This TCR was sampled from an adult woman who had mild COVID-19 (a few samples of this study predate the infection). Cell type and time point are not known. The DNA for the CDR3 is TGTGCCAGCTGGGCGGGCTCCTACAATGAGCAGTTCTTC. As protein: CASWAGSYNEQFF. The variable domain in full, completed from reference TRBV2 and TRBJ2-1, reads EPEVTQTPSHQVTQMGQEVILRCVPISNHLYFYWYRQILGQKVEFLVSFYNNEISEKSEIFDDQFSVERPDGSNFTLKIRSTKLEDSAMYFCASWAGSYNEQFFGPGTRLTVL.